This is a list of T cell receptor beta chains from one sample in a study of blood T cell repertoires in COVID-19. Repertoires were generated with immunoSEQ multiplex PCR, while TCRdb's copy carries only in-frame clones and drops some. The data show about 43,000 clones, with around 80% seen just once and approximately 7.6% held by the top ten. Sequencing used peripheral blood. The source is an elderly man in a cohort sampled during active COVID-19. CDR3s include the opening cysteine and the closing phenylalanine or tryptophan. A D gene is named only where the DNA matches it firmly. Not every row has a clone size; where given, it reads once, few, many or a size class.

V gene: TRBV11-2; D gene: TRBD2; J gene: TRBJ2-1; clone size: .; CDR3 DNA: TGTGCCAGCAGCTTAGTGGCACTAGCGGGAGTTAATGAGCAGTTCTTC; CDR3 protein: CASSLVALAGVNEQFF
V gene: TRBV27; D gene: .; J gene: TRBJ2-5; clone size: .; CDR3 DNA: TGTGCCAGCGAGATTCGGGGGATGGTGTGGAAGACCCAGTACTTC; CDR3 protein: CASEIRGMVWKTQYF
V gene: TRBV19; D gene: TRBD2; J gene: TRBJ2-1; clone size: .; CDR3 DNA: TGTGCCAGTAGTATGGGAAATAGGGGACTAGTTATATATGAGCAGTTCTTC; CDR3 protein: CASSMGNRGLVIYEQFF
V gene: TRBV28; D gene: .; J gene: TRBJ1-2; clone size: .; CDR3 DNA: TGTGCCAGCAGTCTCGCAGGGGCAAACTATGGCTACACCTTC; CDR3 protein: CASSLAGANYGYTF
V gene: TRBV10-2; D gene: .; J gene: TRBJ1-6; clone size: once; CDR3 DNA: TGCGCCAGCAGTGACAGTAATTCACCCCTCCACTTT; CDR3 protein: CASSDSNSPLHF
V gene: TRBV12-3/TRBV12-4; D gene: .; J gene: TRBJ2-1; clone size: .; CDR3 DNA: TGTGCCAGCAGTTTCCTGCGGTACAATGAGCAGTTCTTC; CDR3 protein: CASSFLRYNEQFF
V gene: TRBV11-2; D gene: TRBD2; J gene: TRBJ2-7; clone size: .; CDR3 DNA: TGTGCCAGCAGCATCGCCTTAGCGGGAGATTACGAGCAGTACTTC; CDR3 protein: CASSIALAGDYEQYF
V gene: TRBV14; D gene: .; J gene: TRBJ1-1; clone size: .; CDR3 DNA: TGTGCCAGCAGCAACTACAGGGTAGGGAACACTGAAGCTTTCTTT; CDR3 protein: CASSNYRVGNTEAFF
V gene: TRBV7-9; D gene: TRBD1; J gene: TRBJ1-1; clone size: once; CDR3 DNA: TGTGCCAGCAGCCGAGGGACAGGGAACACTGAAGCTTTCTTT; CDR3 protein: CASSRGTGNTEAFF
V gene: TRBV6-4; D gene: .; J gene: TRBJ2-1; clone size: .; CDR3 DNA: TGTGCCAGCAGTGACGCTAGCGCTCAGGTGAGTGAGCAGTTCTTC; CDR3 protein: CASSDASAQVSEQFF
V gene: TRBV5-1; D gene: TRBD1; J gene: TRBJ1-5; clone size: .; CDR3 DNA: TGCGCCAGCAGGCAGGGGGGTGGCAATCAGCCCCAGCATTTT; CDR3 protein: CASRQGGGNQPQHF
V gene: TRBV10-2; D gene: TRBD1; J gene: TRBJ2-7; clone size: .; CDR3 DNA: TGCGCCAGCAGGGACAGGGTGGCCTACGAGCAGTACTTC; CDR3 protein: CASRDRVAYEQYF
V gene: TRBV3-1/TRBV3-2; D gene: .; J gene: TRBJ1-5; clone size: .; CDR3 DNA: TGTGCCAGCAGCCAGGGGGCGCGGCAGCCCCAGCATTTT; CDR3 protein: CASSQGARQPQHF
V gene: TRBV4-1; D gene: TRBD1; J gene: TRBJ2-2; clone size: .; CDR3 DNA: TGCGCCAGCAGCCAAGATCAGGGGGCGTACACCGGGGAGCTGTTTTTT; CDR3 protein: CASSQDQGAYTGELFF
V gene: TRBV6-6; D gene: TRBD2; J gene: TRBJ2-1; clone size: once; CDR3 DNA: TGTGCCAGCAGTTACCCCCGACTAGCGGGGGGAAATGAGCAGTTCTTC; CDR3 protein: CASSYPRLAGGNEQFF
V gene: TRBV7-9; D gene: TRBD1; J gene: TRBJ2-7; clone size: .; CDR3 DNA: TGTGCCACCCGACAGGGGGCGAACGAGCAGTACTTC; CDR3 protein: CATRQGANEQYF
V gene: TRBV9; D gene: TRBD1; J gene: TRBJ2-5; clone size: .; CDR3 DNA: TGTGCCAGCAGCGTAGGCTCCACACCGGGACAGGGACAAGAGACCCAGTACTTC; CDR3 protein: CASSVGSTPGQGQETQYF
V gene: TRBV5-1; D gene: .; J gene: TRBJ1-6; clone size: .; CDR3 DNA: TGCGCCAGCAGATCCGACGGGTACTCCTATAATTCACCCCTCCACTTT; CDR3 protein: CASRSDGYSYNSPLHF
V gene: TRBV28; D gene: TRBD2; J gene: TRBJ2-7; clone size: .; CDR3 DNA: TGTGCCAGCAGTTTGCAGCGGGGAGGCTACGAGCAGTACTTC; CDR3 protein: CASSLQRGGYEQYF
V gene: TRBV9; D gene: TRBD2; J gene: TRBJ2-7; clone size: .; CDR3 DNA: TGTGCCAGCAGCGTAGTCCCTAGCGGGGGAGTCGAGCAGTACTTC; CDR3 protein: CASSVVPSGGVEQYF